Listed here are 9 T cell receptor beta chains from one sample, sequenced in a study of blood T cell repertoires in COVID-19. Clones were read by immunoSEQ multiplex PCR, and TCRdb kept only the in-frame ones, dropping some. Of tens of thousands of clones in the sample, under 85% were seen once. Material: peripheral blood. These receptors were taken from a man between 65 and 79 years old with acute or convalescent COVID-19.

This chain links TRBV4-3 with TRBJ2-1; no definite D call. CDR3 length: 15 amino acids. CDR1 is LGHNA and CDR2 is YSLEER in the germline V gene. The V gene lost 4 bases and the J gene lost 0 bases, with 10 bases spanning the gap. CDR3 nucleotides: TGCGCCAGCAGCCCTACAGTGAGCTCCTACAATGAGCAGTTCTTC. Translated, it gives CASSPTVSSYNEQFF.

The V gene is TRBV9, the J gene TRBJ2-1; 7 bases map to TRBD2. V trimming: 0 bases; J trimming: 0 bases; junction bases outside the gene matches: 3. CDR3 size: 16 residues. The germline V gene encodes CDR1 SGDLS and CDR2 YYNGEE. CDR3 sequence (DNA): TGTGCCAGCAGCGTAGCCCCGGGAGGCTCCTACAATGAGCAGTTCTTC. Translated, it gives CASSVAPGGSYNEQFF.

The V gene is TRBV6-6, the J gene TRBJ2-2, with TRBD2 matching 13 bases. The length of the CDR3 is 17 residues. The ends lost 6 bases at V and 3 bases at J; junction bases unmatched: 7. Germline values: CDR1 MNHNY, CDR2 SVGAGI (reference sequence). DNA for the CDR3: TGTGCCAGCAGACGACTAGCGGGAGGTGCGGACACCGGGGAGCTGTTTTTT. Protein: CASRRLAGGADTGELFF.

The rearrangement uses TRBV19 and TRBJ1-1; D is undetermined. CDR1 LNHDA and CDR2 SQIVND come from the germline V gene (reference sequence). The CDR3 sequence is 13 residues long. Trimming removed 6 bases from V and 4 bases from J, with 12 bases in between. The CDR3 protein is CASSELRGTEAFF. CDR3 DNA sequence: TGTGCCAGTAGCGAACTTCGGGGCACTGAAGCTTTCTTT.

The V and J genes are TRBV28 and TRBJ1-3, with a tentative D call TRBD1 (5 bases). CDR3 length: 16 residues. V was trimmed by 2 bases and J by 1 base, leaving 12 bases between them. The germline V gene has CDR1 MDHEN and CDR2 SYDVKM. The CDR3, as DNA: TGTGCCAGCAGTTTAATTCTCCAGGGATCTGGAAACACCATATATTTT. Its translation: CASSLILQGSGNTIYF.

CDR3 DNA sequence: TGTGCCAGCAGCTTAGAGCAGGGCAGGGATACGCAGTATTTT. This codes for CASSLEQGRDTQYF. This chain connects TRBV13 to TRBJ2-3, with a tentative D call TRBD1 (5 bases). The CDR3 covers 14 residues. Germline assignment: CDR1 PRHDT and CDR2 FYEKMQ (reference sequence). V was cut by 1 base and J by 6 bases, with 11 bases left in between.

This clone was counted at least ten times. Sequence at one end of the junction differs from germline and may be a read error. The rearrangement uses TRBV15 and TRBJ2-2; maybe TRBD2 (5 bases). The CDR3 is 14 residues long. Per the germline V gene, CDR1 is LNHNV and CDR2 is YYDKDF (reference sequence). The CDR3 sequence: CATSRGGNAGELFF. In DNA form, the CDR3 reads TGTGCCACCAGCAGAGGAGGGAACGCCGGGGAGCTGTTTTTT.

J is TRBJ2-2 and V is TRBV7-2, with D uncertain. CDR1 is SGHTA, CDR2 FQGNSA, per germline. The V gene lost 2 bases and the J gene lost 4 bases, with 5 bases spanning the gap. The CDR3 runs to 13 residues. In nucleotides, the CDR3 is TGTGCCAGCAGCTTACTTAGCACCGGGGAGCTGTTTTTT. Its protein product is CASSLLSTGELFF.

This clone was observed a few times. The V gene is TRBV19, the J gene TRBJ1-4; 7 bases line up with TRBD1. The CDR3 consists of 15 residues. In germline, CDR1 is LNHDA, CDR2 SQIVND (reference sequence). V trimming: 5 bases; J trimming: 4 bases; junction bases outside the gene matches: 7. DNA of the CDR3: TGTGCCAGTAGTCCCGGGACAGCTCTTAATGAAAAACTGTTTTTT. Translating gives CASSPGTALNEKLFF.